This is a list of T cell receptor beta chains from one sample in a study of T cells in localized non-small cell lung cancer. Assay used: immunoSEQ multiplex PCR; TCRdb lists only in-frame clones, some missing. The sample carries 130,000 or so clones, 80% to 90% recorded once. Material: peripheral blood, obtained before any cancer treatment. The source of these receptors is a female donor older than 55 with stage I lung adenocarcinoma. Each CDR3 is given with its conserved first and last residue. A D gene is named only where the DNA matches it firmly. Only part of the rows carry a size: once, few, many, or a class if the clone is expanded.

j_gene: TRBJ2-1
v_gene: TRBV6-8
abundance: .
d_gene: .
CDR3aa: CAGSPISGGAYNEQFF
CDR3nt: TGTGCCGGCAGTCCGATTAGCGGAGGTGCCTACAATGAGCAGTTCTTC

j_gene: TRBJ2-3
v_gene: TRBV2
abundance: once
d_gene: TRBD2
CDR3aa: CASTAGGQDTQYF
CDR3nt: TGTGCCAGCACAGCGGGAGGCCAAGATACGCAGTATTTT

j_gene: TRBJ2-1
v_gene: TRBV11-3
abundance: .
d_gene: .
CDR3aa: CASSLTLYNEQFF
CDR3nt: TGTGCCAGCAGCTTGACCCTTTACAATGAGCAGTTCTTC

j_gene: TRBJ2-3
v_gene: TRBV10-3
abundance: .
d_gene: .
CDR3aa: CAITDYHTDTQYF
CDR3nt: TGTGCCATCACCGACTACCACACAGATACGCAGTATTTT

j_gene: TRBJ2-1
v_gene: TRBV5-1
abundance: .
d_gene: .
CDR3aa: CASSLDSLAYNEQFF
CDR3nt: TGCGCCAGCAGCTTGGATAGTTTAGCGTACAATGAGCAGTTCTTC

j_gene: TRBJ2-1
v_gene: TRBV18
abundance: .
d_gene: .
CDR3aa: CASSPRGLVNEQFF
CDR3nt: TGTGCCAGCTCACCCAGGGGCTTAGTCAATGAGCAGTTCTTC

j_gene: TRBJ1-1
v_gene: TRBV19
abundance: few
d_gene: .
CDR3aa: CASSPRGGTEAFF
CDR3nt: TGTGCCAGTAGTCCCCGGGGGGGCACTGAAGCTTTCTTT

j_gene: TRBJ1-1
v_gene: TRBV6-6
abundance: .
d_gene: .
CDR3aa: CASSLDGPMNTEAFF
CDR3nt: TGTGCCAGCAGTCTGGACGGGCCCATGAACACTGAAGCTTTCTTT

j_gene: TRBJ1-3
v_gene: TRBV2
abundance: .
d_gene: .
CDR3aa: CASSEIGLLSSGNTIYF
CDR3nt: TGTGCCAGCAGTGAGATAGGGTTACTAAGCTCTGGAAACACCATATATTTT

j_gene: TRBJ2-3
v_gene: TRBV2
abundance: .
d_gene: .
CDR3aa: CASSRDGLQRASTDTQYF
CDR3nt: TGTGCCAGCAGTCGGGATGGACTCCAACGTGCTAGCACAGATACGCAGTATTTT

j_gene: TRBJ2-7
v_gene: TRBV6-5
abundance: .
d_gene: .
CDR3aa: CASKRGAEQYF
CDR3nt: TGTGCCAGCAAACGGGGGGCCGAGCAGTACTTC

j_gene: TRBJ2-5
v_gene: TRBV28
abundance: .
d_gene: TRBD1
CDR3aa: CASSTRQGADETQYF
CDR3nt: TGTGCCAGCAGTACCCGACAGGGGGCGGATGAGACCCAGTACTTC

j_gene: TRBJ1-2
v_gene: TRBV5-1
abundance: once
d_gene: TRBD1
CDR3aa: CASREYATGPGGYTF
CDR3nt: TGCGCCAGCAGGGAATACGCGACAGGGCCAGGGGGCTACACCTTC

j_gene: TRBJ2-1
v_gene: TRBV27
abundance: .
d_gene: TRBD1
CDR3aa: CASSPGTGANEQFF
CDR3nt: TGTGCCAGCAGTCCCGGGACAGGGGCCAATGAGCAGTTCTTC

j_gene: TRBJ1-1
v_gene: TRBV7-8
abundance: .
d_gene: .
CDR3aa: CASFQDAEAFF
CDR3nt: TGTGCCAGCTTCCAGGACGCTGAAGCTTTCTTT

j_gene: TRBJ1-2
v_gene: TRBV19
abundance: .
d_gene: .
CDR3aa: CASSIGEQTGYTF
CDR3nt: TGTGCCAGTAGTATAGGCGAACAAACGGGCTACACCTTC

j_gene: TRBJ1-4
v_gene: TRBV6-1
abundance: .
d_gene: .
CDR3aa: CASSEGARAEKLFF
CDR3nt: TGTGCCAGCAGTGAAGGTGCCCGGGCTGAAAAACTGTTTTTT

j_gene: TRBJ2-5
v_gene: TRBV11-2
abundance: .
d_gene: .
CDR3aa: CASRHMGPQYF
CDR3nt: TGTGCCAGCAGGCACATGGGGCCCCAGTACTTC

j_gene: TRBJ2-7
v_gene: TRBV28
abundance: .
d_gene: TRBD2
CDR3aa: CASSPWGLAGVRDEQYF
CDR3nt: TGTGCCAGCAGTCCGTGGGGACTAGCGGGAGTTCGCGACGAGCAGTACTTC

j_gene: TRBJ1-1
v_gene: TRBV19
abundance: .
d_gene: TRBD1
CDR3aa: CASRQETGEYTEAFF
CDR3nt: TGTGCCAGTAGGCAGGAGACAGGGGAGTACACTGAAGCTTTCTTT

j_gene: TRBJ2-1
v_gene: TRBV6-5
abundance: .
d_gene: TRBD1
CDR3aa: CASSYDRALYNEQFF
CDR3nt: TGTGCCAGCAGTTACGACAGGGCTCTATACAATGAGCAGTTCTTC

j_gene: TRBJ2-7
v_gene: TRBV6-1
abundance: .
d_gene: TRBD2
CDR3aa: CASRRAGGQFYEQYF
CDR3nt: TGTGCCAGCAGGAGGGCGGGGGGCCAGTTCTACGAGCAGTACTTC

j_gene: TRBJ2-7
v_gene: TRBV27
abundance: .
d_gene: .
CDR3aa: CASSSRRGSEQYF
CDR3nt: TGTGCCAGCAGTTCCCGACGGGGTTCCGAGCAGTACTTC

j_gene: TRBJ2-2
v_gene: TRBV25-1
abundance: once
d_gene: .
CDR3aa: CASSVAGTGELFF
CDR3nt: TGTGCCAGCAGTGTCGCTGGGACCGGGGAGCTGTTTTTT

j_gene: TRBJ2-3
v_gene: TRBV28
abundance: .
d_gene: .
CDR3aa: CASTGPAGTDTQYF
CDR3nt: TGTGCCAGCACCGGTCCCGCGGGTACAGATACGCAGTATTTT

j_gene: TRBJ2-1
v_gene: TRBV5-1
abundance: .
d_gene: TRBD2
CDR3aa: CASSLRSSGSREQFF
CDR3nt: TGCGCCAGCAGCTTGCGTAGTAGCGGGAGTCGTGAGCAGTTCTTC

j_gene: TRBJ1-1
v_gene: TRBV29-1
abundance: .
d_gene: .
CDR3aa: CSVAAGRTEAFF
CDR3nt: TGCAGCGTTGCGGCAGGGCGAACTGAAGCTTTCTTT

j_gene: TRBJ2-1
v_gene: TRBV7-9
abundance: .
d_gene: .
CDR3aa: CASSGTGRIAGVDEQFF
CDR3nt: TGTGCCAGCAGCGGGACAGGGAGGATAGCGGGAGTGGATGAGCAGTTCTTC

j_gene: TRBJ2-7
v_gene: TRBV23-1
abundance: .
d_gene: TRBD1
CDR3aa: CASSQSLTGESSYEQYF
CDR3nt: TGCGCCAGCAGTCAATCCCTGACAGGGGAGAGCTCCTACGAGCAGTACTTC

j_gene: TRBJ2-2
v_gene: TRBV7-9
abundance: .
d_gene: .
CDR3aa: CASSFKNTGELFF
CDR3nt: TGTGCCAGCAGCTTCAAAAACACCGGGGAGCTGTTTTTT

j_gene: TRBJ2-5
v_gene: TRBV2
abundance: .
d_gene: TRBD2
CDR3aa: CASTREWLAGGETQYF
CDR3nt: TGTGCCAGCACCCGGGAATGGCTAGCGGGAGGAGAGACCCAGTACTTC

j_gene: TRBJ2-7
v_gene: TRBV21-1
abundance: .
d_gene: .
CDR3aa: CASTKRRGSYEQYF
CDR3nt: TGTGCCAGCACCAAACGCAGGGGGTCCTACGAGCAGTACTTC

j_gene: TRBJ1-2
v_gene: TRBV7-8
abundance: .
d_gene: .
CDR3aa: CASSLANYGYTF
CDR3nt: TGTGCCAGCAGCTTAGCGAACTATGGCTACACCTTC

j_gene: TRBJ2-1
v_gene: TRBV28
abundance: .
d_gene: TRBD2
CDR3aa: CASSSSGPYNEQFF
CDR3nt: TGTGCCAGCAGTTCTAGCGGACCCTACAATGAGCAGTTCTTC

j_gene: TRBJ2-7
v_gene: TRBV4-1
abundance: .
d_gene: TRBD2
CDR3aa: CASRGLAGSSYEQYF
CDR3nt: TGCGCCAGCAGGGGACTAGCGGGAAGCTCCTACGAGCAGTACTTC

j_gene: TRBJ2-1
v_gene: TRBV28
abundance: few
d_gene: .
CDR3aa: CARRNEQFF
CDR3nt: TGTGCCAGAAGGAATGAGCAGTTCTTC

j_gene: TRBJ2-7
v_gene: TRBV21-1
abundance: once
d_gene: .
CDR3aa: CASSKGIQYMGTYEQYF
CDR3nt: TGTGCCAGCAGCAAAGGGATTCAATATATGGGGACTTACGAGCAGTACTTC

j_gene: TRBJ2-1
v_gene: TRBV18
abundance: .
d_gene: TRBD2
CDR3aa: CASSPGLERSSYNEQFF
CDR3nt: TGTGCCAGCTCACCGGGACTAGAGAGGAGCTCCTACAATGAGCAGTTCTTC

j_gene: TRBJ1-4
v_gene: TRBV30
abundance: once
d_gene: .
CDR3aa: CAWSPSRPEKLFF
CDR3nt: TGTGCCTGGAGCCCCTCCCGGCCTGAAAAACTGTTTTTT

j_gene: TRBJ2-5
v_gene: TRBV28
abundance: .
d_gene: .
CDR3aa: CASTLGRAETQYF
CDR3nt: TGTGCCAGCACCCTGGGAAGGGCAGAGACCCAGTACTTC

j_gene: TRBJ2-5
v_gene: TRBV5-1
abundance: .
d_gene: .
CDR3aa: CASSNFRTEQETQYF
CDR3nt: TGCGCCAGCAGCAACTTTAGGACAGAACAAGAGACCCAGTACTTC

j_gene: TRBJ2-7
v_gene: TRBV6-5
abundance: .
d_gene: .
CDR3aa: CASTPKGRRPREQYF
CDR3nt: TGTGCCAGCACCCCCAAAGGTCGGAGACCGCGCGAGCAGTACTTC